This TCR beta chain was retrieved from a study of T cells in tuberculosis. As for this clone: Antigen: not known.

At study entry, adolescents had tuberculin skin tests and IGRA screening. Sequencing used immunoSEQ multiplex PCR; TCRdb keeps in-frame clones, though not all of them. The table includes about 20,000 clones, approximately 90% detected once. Study observations and caveats: Selection depended on which cryopreserved specimens were available.

The source material was PBMCs. The sequence was collected from a donor between 10 and 35 years old with latent tuberculosis or without tuberculosis infection.

The CDR3 loop is CASRTGLSDGYQETQYF. The CDR3 DNA follows: TGTGCCAGCAGAACGGGACTTTCCGACGGGTACCAAGAGACCCAGTACTTC. The chain uses TRBV5-8 and TRBJ2-5; maybe TRBD2 (6 bases). The germline gives CDR1 SGHTS, CDR2 YDEGEE. The length of the CDR3 is 17 residues. The V end lost 5 bases, the J end lost 0 bases, and 20 bases lay between the germline ends.